Given below is one T cell receptor beta chain in context. The data are from a study of patients and donors after allogeneic stem cell transplantation. Germline-derived CDR1 and CDR2 are MNHEY and SMNVEV (reference sequence). CDR3 length: 15 amino acids. Between the trimmed V and J ends, which lost 3 bases and 1 base, there was a span of 12 bases. A single record per CDR3 protein comes from TCRdb applying MiXCR to the RT-PCR reads. The profile shows about 160,000 distinct CDR3 sequences, about 24% of them singletons. The source of this sequence is a human donor who was either an allogeneic HSCT recipient or a stem cell or donor lymphocyte infusion donor (not recorded which). It is not recorded whose cells these are; they may come from a transplant donor. Sequencing was carried out using blood, either unsorted or a sorted T cell fraction (not recorded which). This rearrangement joins TRBV27 to TRBJ2-5; unclear D gene. The CDR3 protein is CASSLPAKIQETQYF. The CDR3, as DNA: TGTGCCAGCAGTTTGCCAGCAAAGATCCAAGAGACCCAGTACTTC.